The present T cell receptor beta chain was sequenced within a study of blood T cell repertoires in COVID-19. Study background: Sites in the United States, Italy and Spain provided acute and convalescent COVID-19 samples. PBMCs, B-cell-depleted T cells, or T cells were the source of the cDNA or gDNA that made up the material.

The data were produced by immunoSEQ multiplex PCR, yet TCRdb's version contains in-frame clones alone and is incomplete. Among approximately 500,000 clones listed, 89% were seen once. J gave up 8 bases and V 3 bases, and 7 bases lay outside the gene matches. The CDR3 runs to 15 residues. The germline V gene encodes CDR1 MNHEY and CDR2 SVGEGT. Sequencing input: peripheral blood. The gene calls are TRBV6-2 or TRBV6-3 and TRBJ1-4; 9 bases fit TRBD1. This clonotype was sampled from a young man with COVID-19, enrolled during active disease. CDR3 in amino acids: CASSYAGTGNEKLFF. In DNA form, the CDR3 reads TGTGCCAGCAGTTATGCCGGGACAGGGAACGAAAAACTGTTTTTT.